This T cell receptor (beta chain) was identified in a study of blood T cells in healthy people across ages. Study-level results: Not knowing donor CMV status may have confounded expanded clonotype changes.

Primers used in a second PCR of roughly 6 to 12 cycles were a sample-barcoded 5' primer and a J-beta primer mix. Each sample provided no less than 3 million CDR3-containing paired-end reads. TCRdb used MiXCR to reprocess the 5' RACE reads, holding one entry per CDR3 protein. The sample shows hundreds of thousands of distinct CDR3 sequences, nearly 25% of them seen only once. This clonotype was counted a few times. Its antigen is currently unknown. J gave up 5 bases and V 4 bases, and 5 bases lay outside the gene matches. The CDR3 spans 14 residues. Germline values: CDR1 SGDLS, CDR2 YYNGEE. These data were also filed under a second study, of T cells of mothers and their children. That paper states: Every mother supplied over 9.5 million TCR beta CDR3 reads and every child 2.5 million to 3.5 million.

This TCR was recovered from a boy between 10 and 17 years old in good health. The chain has TRBV9 and TRBJ1-4, with 7 bases lining up with TRBD1. Material for sequencing was blood. Here the CDR3 DNA reads TGTGCCAGCAGCACGGGACAGCCGAATGAAAAACTGTTTTTT. This sequence encodes CASSTGQPNEKLFF.